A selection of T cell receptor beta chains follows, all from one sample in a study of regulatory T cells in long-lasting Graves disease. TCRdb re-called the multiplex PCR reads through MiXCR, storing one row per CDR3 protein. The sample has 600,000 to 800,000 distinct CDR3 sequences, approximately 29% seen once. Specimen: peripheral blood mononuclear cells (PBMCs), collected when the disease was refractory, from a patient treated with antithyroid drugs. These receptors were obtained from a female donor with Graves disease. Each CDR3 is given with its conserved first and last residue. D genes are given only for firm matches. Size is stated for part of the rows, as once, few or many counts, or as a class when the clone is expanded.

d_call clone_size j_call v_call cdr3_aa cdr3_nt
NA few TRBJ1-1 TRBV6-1 CASSLLPRGNTEAFF TGTGCCAGCAGCTTACTCCCGCGGGGAAATACTGAAGCTTTCTTT
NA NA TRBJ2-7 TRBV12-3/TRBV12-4 CASSRGWGSEQYF TGTGCCAGCAGCCGAGGTTGGGGGAGCGAGCAGTACTTC
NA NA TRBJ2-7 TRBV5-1 CASSSGDGSYGQYF TGCGCCAGCAGTTCGGGGGATGGGTCCTACGGGCAGTACTTC
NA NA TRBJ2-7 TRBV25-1 CASTTGALKEQYF TGTGCCAGTACCACCGGGGCCCTTAAGGAGCAGTACTTC
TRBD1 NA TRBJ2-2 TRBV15 CATSNTGTENTGELFF TGTGCCACCAGCAATACCGGGACAGAGAACACCGGGGAGCTGTTTTTT
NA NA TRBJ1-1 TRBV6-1 CASSAGLINTEAFF TGTGCCAGCAGCGCAGGGCTTATCAACACTGAAGCTTTCTTT
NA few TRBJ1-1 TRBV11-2 CASTLPYSSREAFF TGTGCCAGCACCCTTCCGTATAGTAGCAGGGAAGCTTTCTTT
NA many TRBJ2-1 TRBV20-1 CSARRQDRSYNEQFF TGCAGTGCTAGGAGGCAGGACCGCTCCTACAATGAGCAGTTCTTC
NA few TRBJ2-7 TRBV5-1 CASSLDAGSEQYF TGCGCCAGCAGCTTGGACGCCGGGTCCGAGCAGTACTTC
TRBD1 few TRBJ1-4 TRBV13 CASSFGTANNEKLFF TGTGCCAGCAGCTTCGGGACAGCCAATAATGAAAAACTGTTTTTT
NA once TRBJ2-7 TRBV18 CASSLVRDMSYEQYF TGTGCCAGCTCACTAGTTCGGGACATGTCCTACGAGCAGTACTTC
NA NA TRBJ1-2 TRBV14 CASSPAGGYTF TGTGCCAGCAGCCCTGCAGGGGGCTACACCTTC
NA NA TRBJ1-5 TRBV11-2 CASSSLRGPTEQPQHF TGTGCCAGCAGCTCTCTCAGGGGCCCCACCGAACAGCCCCAGCATTTT
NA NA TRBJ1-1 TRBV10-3 CAAQGRRNTEAFF TGTGCCGCACAGGGTAGAAGGAACACTGAAGCTTTCTTT
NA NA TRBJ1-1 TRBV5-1 CASSLVEFTEAFF TGCGCCAGCAGCTTGGTGGAGTTCACTGAAGCTTTCTTT
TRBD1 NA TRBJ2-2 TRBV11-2 CASSLQGMGPGELFF TGTGCCAGCAGCCTACAGGGGATGGGACCCGGGGAGCTGTTTTTT
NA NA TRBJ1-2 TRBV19 CASSIDWGTNYGYTF TGTGCCAGTAGTATAGATTGGGGGACTAACTATGGCTACACCTTC
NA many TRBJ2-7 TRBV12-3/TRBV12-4 CASSTWRGDLQYF TGTGCCAGCAGTACATGGAGGGGAGACTTGCAGTACTTC
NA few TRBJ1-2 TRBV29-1 CSVRTPLGGWDYGYTF TGCAGCGTTAGGACCCCTTTGGGGGGATGGGACTATGGCTACACCTTC
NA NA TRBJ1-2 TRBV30 CAWSPTGSYGYTF TGTGCCTGGAGTCCTACAGGGTCCTATGGCTACACCTTC
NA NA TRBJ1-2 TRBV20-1 CSAPSGGANLGYTF TGCAGTGCCCCCTCAGGAGGGGCAAACCTTGGCTACACCTTC
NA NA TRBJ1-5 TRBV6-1 CASSPNGGLAGQPQHF TGTGCCAGCAGCCCCAATGGGGGGCTAGCCGGACAGCCCCAGCATTTT
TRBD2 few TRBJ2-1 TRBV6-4 CASSYSPTSGIYNEQFF TGTGCCAGCAGTTACTCACCTACTAGCGGGATTTACAATGAGCAGTTCTTC